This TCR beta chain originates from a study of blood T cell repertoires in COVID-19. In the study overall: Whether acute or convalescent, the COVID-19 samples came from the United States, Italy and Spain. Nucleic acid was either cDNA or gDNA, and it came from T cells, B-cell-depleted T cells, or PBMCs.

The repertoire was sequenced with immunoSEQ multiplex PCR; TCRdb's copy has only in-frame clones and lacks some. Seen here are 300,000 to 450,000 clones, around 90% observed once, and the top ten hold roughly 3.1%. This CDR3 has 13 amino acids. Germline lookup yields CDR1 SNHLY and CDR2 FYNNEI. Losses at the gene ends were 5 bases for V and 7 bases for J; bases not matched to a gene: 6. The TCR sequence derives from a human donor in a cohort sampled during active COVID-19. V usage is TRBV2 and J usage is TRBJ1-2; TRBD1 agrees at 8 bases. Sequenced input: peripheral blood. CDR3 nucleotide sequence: TGTGCCAGCAGTCCAGACAGGGGTTCTGGCTACACCTTC. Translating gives CASSPDRGSGYTF.